This T cell receptor beta chain was documented in a study of cytomegalovirus exposure and HLA in healthy donors. Overall study context: There were 300 to 400 genotyped donors. Of these, about 86% fell in the genetic ancestry cluster associated with self-reported Caucasian donors. Points from the study as a whole: There were a few CMV-associated chains whose specificity for CMV antigens was confirmed in vitro. A missense variant in DCLRE1C was later tied to TCR beta V- and J-gene trimming. In an earlier analysis, most TCR beta V segments were productive about 87% or about 30% of the time.

The V gene's germline CDR1 is SGHTS and CDR2 YDEGEE. This CDR3 is built from 15 residues. V lost 1 base to trimming and J lost 6 bases, with 17 bases between them. Vbeta (60) and Jbeta (13) primers were used in the PCR. Produced via immunoSEQ multiplex PCR; TCRdb's table is partial and in-frame only. The sample lists 130,000 or so clones; nearly 90% were seen once. Comment on this clone: Its specificity is unknown.

The rearrangement links TRBV5-8 to TRBJ2-7, with a possible D match to TRBD1 (6 bases). The clonotype comes from a woman in her forties in good health and CMV-seronegative. Sequences were obtained from PBMCs. CDR3 sequence reads: CASSLRRQGSVEQYF. The DNA of the CDR3 is TGTGCCAGCAGCTTGCGGCGGCAGGGGAGCGTCGAGCAGTACTTC.